This TCR beta chain was captured in a study of regulatory T cells in long-lasting Graves disease. Study-level points and caveats: Small numbers of samples may have cut accuracy.

Arm-PCR of CDR3 regions and iRepertoire HTBI primers were the basis on which TCR beta libraries were built. Via MiXCR, TCRdb re-called the multiplex PCR reads, giving one row per CDR3 protein. The sample records some 500,000 distinct CDR3 sequences, about 16% being singletons. Comment on this clonotype: Its antigen is not identified.

Described time point: newly diagnosed GD, antithyroid drugs for less than 3 months. Generation of the TCR library employed RNA extracted from PBMCs. The germline V gene has CDR1 SGHTA and CDR2 FQGNSA. This CDR3 spans 12 amino acids. V was pared by 5 bases and J by 4 bases, with 5 bases between. These data were likewise used in another study, on T cells in Graves' hyperthyroidism and ophthalmopathy. That report notes: The HTBI primer set drove a first-round RT-PCR of the TCR CDR3.

The chain joins TRBV7-2 to TRBJ1-4; D remains unclear. The sequence came from a middle-aged woman with Graves disease. The sequencing here drew on peripheral blood mononuclear cells (PBMCs), taken at new diagnosis, from a patient treated with antithyroid drugs. The CDR3 loop is CASSPHNEKLFF. The CDR3 DNA follows: TGTGCCAGCAGCCCTCATAATGAAAAACTGTTTTTT.